Listed here are 10 T cell receptor beta chains from one sample, sequenced in a study of early stage breast cancer tumors. This table comes from immunoSEQ multiplex PCR, and its TCRdb copy is limited to in-frame clones, with some not included. The table shows around 40,000 clones, with over 70% occurring only once. The source material was blood. The receptors stem from a person in their sixties with breast cancer.

V and J are TRBV6-1 and TRBJ2-3; a possible D gene is TRBD1 (5 bases). The CDR3 spans 12 residues. Trimming shortened V by 3 bases and J by 4 bases, and 5 bases separated the two germline ends. Germline assignment: CDR1 MNHNS and CDR2 SASEGT. CDR3 DNA sequence: TGTGCCAGCAGTGACAGGGCAGATACGCAGTATTTT. Translating gives CASSDRADTQYF.

DNA for the CDR3: TGCACCAGCAGCCAAGGGGCGGGGAGCGGGAGCCCCAGGGAGCAGTTCTTC. As protein: CTSSQGAGSGSPREQFF. V is TRBV1 and J is TRBJ2-1; the table's D call of TRBD2 was not tested on the DNA. TRBV1 is marked as a pseudogene. The CDR3 loop spans 17 amino acids.

The chain couples TRBV18 to TRBJ1-2, with a tentative D call TRBD1 (5 bases). Germline V gene sequence: CDR1 KGHSH, CDR2 LQKENI. V gave up 0 bases and J gave up 2 bases, with 16 bases separating them. This CDR3 has 17 amino acids. The CDR3 bases are TGTGCCAGCTCACCACCTCTCTGGGCAGGGATCAACTATGGCTACACCTTC. As protein: CASSPPLWAGINYGYTF.

V is TRBV7-8 and J is TRBJ1-1; D remains unclear. V lost 5 bases and J 4 bases, leaving 14 bases between the germline ends. Per germline, CDR1 SGHVS and CDR2 FQNEAQ. The CDR3 extends over 14 amino acids. The CDR3 reads CASSTRLGGTEAFF. The CDR3 DNA reads TGTGCCAGCAGCACCCGTCTCGGAGGCACTGAAGCTTTCTTT.

A single count supports this clone. This chain links TRBV18 with TRBJ1-4; possible D gene TRBD1, 5 bases. The CDR3 loop spans 16 amino acids. Germline V gives CDR1 KGHSH, CDR2 LQKENI. V lost 1 base, J lost 1 base, and 10 bases lay in between. This chain's CDR3 is CASSPQGTLTNEKLFF. The DNA of the CDR3 is TGTGCCAGCTCACCACAGGGGACTTTAACTAATGAAAAACTGTTTTTT.

The V gene is TRBV10-3, the J gene TRBJ1-3; no definite D call. CDR1 and CDR2 (germline): ENHRY, SYGVKD. V lost 3 bases and J lost 0, with 3 bases in between. CDR3 length equals 13 residues. The CDR3 coding sequence is TGTGCCATCAGTGATTCCTCTGGAAACACCATATATTTT. It is translated as CAISDSSGNTIYF.

This sequence joins TRBV5-1 and TRBJ1-1, with D possibly matching TRBD1 (5 bases). The V gene's germline CDR1 is SGHRS and CDR2 YFSETQ. The length of the CDR3 is 13 residues. The ends were cut back, 0 bases at V and 3 bases at J, with 6 bases in the middle. The CDR3 sequence: CASSLGQHTEAFF. CDR3 bases: TGCGCCAGCAGCTTGGGACAGCACACTGAAGCTTTCTTT.

The chain recombines TRBV6-1 with TRBJ1-1, with 7 bases matching TRBD1. Germline loops: CDR1 MNHNS, CDR2 SASEGT. Trimming removed 4 bases from V and 7 bases from J; junction bases left unmatched: 9. The CDR3 totals 14 residues. CDR3 in DNA: TGTGCCAGCAGTGCTCGGGGAGGGGGCGGTGAAGCTTTCTTT. It encodes CASSARGGGGEAFF.

The V and J genes are TRBV5-1 and TRBJ1-1; 7 nucleotides line up with TRBD1. CDR3 length: 12 residues. CDR1 is SGHRS, CDR2 YFSETQ, per germline. Losses at the gene ends were 2 bases for V and 7 bases for J; bases not matched to a gene: 2. The CDR3 loop is CASSLQGLEAFF. The CDR3 DNA reads TGCGCCAGCAGCTTACAGGGGCTTGAAGCTTTCTTT.

The chain combines TRBV6-1 with TRBJ1-5, with D unresolved. This CDR3 is 16 amino acids long. Deletions cut 6 bases from V and 2 bases from J, with 17 bases between. The V gene's germline CDR1 is MNHNS and CDR2 SASEGT. This CDR3 is CASREYPGGGNQPQHF. The CDR3 DNA reads as TGTGCCAGCAGAGAATACCCTGGCGGAGGCAATCAGCCCCAGCATTTT.